One and the same sample provided the 16 T cell receptor beta chains below, sequenced in a study of early T cells in non-severe SARS-CoV-2 infection. One entry per CDR3 protein, called by TCRdb with MiXCR from the 5' RACE reads. The sample consists of some 38,000 distinct CDR3 sequences, 4.5% to 7% of them appearing once. The sequencing here drew on whole blood, taken at baseline. Receptors originate from an adult who was a healthcare worker with PCR-confirmed SARS-CoV-2 infection or an uninfected control (not recorded which).

This clonotype was counted ten times or more. The rearrangement uses TRBV12-3 or TRBV12-4 and TRBJ2-1; no reliable D call. The CDR3 totals 16 residues. V was clipped by 5 bases and J by 0 bases, with 14 bases between them. CDR3 protein: CASSKWRPVSYNEQFF. For the CDR3, the DNA is TGTGCCAGCAGTAAGTGGCGGCCCGTCTCCTACAATGAGCAGTTCTTC.

This clonotype has at least ten counts. The CDR3 DNA is TGTGCCAGCAGCCCCCGACTACCCCCGGGCCATGAGCAGTTCTTC. This encodes CASSPRLPPGHEQFF. The chain combines TRBV7-2 with TRBJ2-1, with D possibly TRBD2 on 5 matching bases. This CDR3 contains 15 residues. Germline loops: CDR1 SGHTA, CDR2 FQGNSA. Trimming left V 5 bases short and J 8 bases short, with 19 bases between.

This clonotype has at least ten counts. This chain links TRBV12-3 or TRBV12-4 with TRBJ1-2; D perhaps matches TRBD1 (5 bases). V was shortened by 5 bases and J by 4 bases, with 11 bases between the two germline ends. The CDR3 sequence is 13 residues long. CDR3 DNA sequence: TGTGCCAGCAGTGTGGCTAGGGGCTATGGCTACACCTTC. The encoded protein is CASSVARGYGYTF.

This clonotype has at least ten counts. This chain connects TRBV7-2 to TRBJ1-1; D is unclear. Germline CDR1 and CDR2: SGHTA and FQGNSA. V was clipped by 5 bases and J by 3 bases, with 10 bases between them. There are 13 residues in the CDR3. CDR3 bases: TGTGCCAGCAGCCGCTCAAAGGACACTGAAGCTTTCTTT. Protein: CASSRSKDTEAFF.

This clonotype was counted only a few times. This rearrangement joins TRBV5-6 to TRBJ2-1; weak D call: TRBD2 (5 bases). This CDR3 comprises 14 residues. The ends were cut back, 4 bases at V and 6 bases at J, with 14 bases in the middle. Germline-derived CDR1 and CDR2 are SGHDT and YYEEEE. CDR3 bases: TGTGCCAGCAGCATTGGGAGCCCCGGCAATGAGCAGTTCTTC. This codes for CASSIGSPGNEQFF.

This clonotype was counted many times. The chain is built from TRBV4-1 and TRBJ1-6, with D possibly TRBD1 on 6 matching bases. CDR3 length: 15 residues. V was trimmed by 4 bases and J by 6 bases, leaving 13 bases between them. The germline V gene has CDR1 MGHRA and CDR2 YSYEKL. The CDR3 region is CASSPQDSSNSPLHF. CDR3 in DNA: TGCGCCAGCAGCCCACAGGACAGCAGTAATTCACCCCTCCACTTT.

This clonotype showed up many times. The rearrangement links TRBV19 to TRBJ2-7; no clear D gene. The ends were cut back, 6 bases at V and 6 bases at J, with 15 bases in the middle. Germline CDR1 is LNHDA and CDR2 is SQIVND (reference sequence). The CDR3 loop spans 13 amino acids. The CDR3 region is CASRARRSGEQYF. In DNA form, the CDR3 reads TGTGCCAGTAGGGCACGCAGATCAGGCGAGCAGTACTTC.

This clonotype was detected ten times or more. The genes are TRBV6-1 and TRBJ1-1; maybe TRBD1 (5 bases). The CDR3 length is 13 residues. CDR1 MNHNS and CDR2 SASEGT come from the germline V gene. V gave up 10 bases and J gave up 0 bases, with 12 bases separating them. The CDR3 loop is CAISTEMNTEAFF. The DNA of the CDR3 is TGTGCCATATCGACAGAAATGAACACTGAAGCTTTCTTT.

This clonotype was recorded many times. This chain joins TRBV19 and TRBJ2-2; the D is unclear. V gave up 3 bases and J gave up 3 bases, with 5 bases separating them. Germline assignment: CDR1 LNHDA and CDR2 SQIVND (reference sequence). This CDR3 has 13 amino acids. This chain's CDR3 is CASSIPHTGELFF. CDR3 in DNA: TGTGCCAGTAGTATCCCTCACACCGGGGAGCTGTTTTTT.

Points on this clonotype: A much larger clone is a single base away; this may be a read error. The V call is TRBV6-1, the J call TRBJ1-4, with D hard to call. Germline V gives CDR1 MNHNS, CDR2 SASEGT. The V end was cut by 8 bases, the J end by 5 bases, with 12 bases between. This CDR3 is 13 amino acids long. The CDR3 region has the DNA TGTGCCAGCGTGGAACACAAAAATGAAAAACTGTTTTTT. This sequence encodes CASVEHKNEKLFF.

This clonotype occurred a few times. The chain uses TRBV5-1 and TRBJ2-3; D remains ambiguous. V was shortened by 2 bases and J by 5 bases, with 15 bases between the two germline ends. The CDR3 totals 15 residues. Germline CDR1 SGHRS, CDR2 YFSETQ. The CDR3 DNA follows: TGCGCCAGCAGCTTTGGGCGGCCGGGTGAAGATACGCAGTATTTT. It yields the protein CASSFGRPGEDTQYF.

This clonotype was counted ten times or more. This chain uses TRBV7-6 with TRBJ2-5; 13 nucleotides align to TRBD2. In germline, CDR1 is SGHVS, CDR2 FNYEAQ. Trimming cost V 6 bases and J 2 bases; bases outside gene matches: 9. The CDR3 length is 17 residues. The chain's CDR3 is CASRSGLAGLLQETQYF. The CDR3 coding sequence is TGTGCCAGCAGATCGGGACTAGCGGGGTTACTTCAAGAGACCCAGTACTTC.

The chain uses TRBV5-1 and TRBJ2-3, with 7 bases aligning to TRBD2. The germline V gene has CDR1 SGHRS and CDR2 YFSETQ. CDR3 length: 15 residues. Trimming at V came to 4 bases and at J to 4 bases, leaving 9 bases not matched to a gene. CDR3 region: CASSQTSRSPDTQYF. The CDR3, as DNA: TGCGCCAGCAGCCAGACTAGCCGTAGTCCAGATACGCAGTATTTT.

This clonotype was observed a handful of times. DNA of the CDR3: TGTGCCAGCAGTGTTGAGGGGCCTGAAGCTTTCTTT. It yields the protein CASSVEGPEAFF. This chain connects TRBV25-1 to TRBJ1-1; weak D call: TRBD1 (5 bases). V lost 4 bases and J lost 6, with 9 bases in between. The CDR3 runs to 12 residues. Germline V CDR1 and CDR2: MGHDK, SYGVNS.

The chain joins TRBV29-1 to TRBJ1-2; 8 bases line up with TRBD1. The CDR3 loop spans 14 amino acids. CDR1 SQVTM and CDR2 ANQGSEA come from the germline V gene. The V segment lost 6 bases and the J segment 6 bases; nucleotides outside the gene matches: 12. The CDR3 DNA reads as TGCAGCGTCGCCGACAGGGGAATCGAGAATGGCTACACCTTC. This sequence encodes CSVADRGIENGYTF.

This clonotype appeared many times. The CDR3 sequence: CASSLGGGTYEQYF. In DNA form, the CDR3 reads TGTGCCAGCAGCTTAGGCGGGGGAACTTACGAGCAGTACTTC. The chain couples TRBV11-2 to TRBJ2-7; 7 bases are a match to TRBD2. The J segment lost 4 bases and the V segment lost 1 base, leaving 4 bases of the junction unmatched. In germline, CDR1 is SGHAT, CDR2 FQNNGV. The CDR3 has 14 amino acids.